The 29 T cell receptor beta chains below all came from one sample that was sequenced in a study of T cells in women clearing cervical HPV infection. Profiled with immunoSEQ multiplex PCR; TCRdb holds only in-frame clones, not every one. This sample's table has about 40,000 clones. The material sequenced was blood buffy coat. The receptor set was obtained from a woman between 18 and 70 years old with a cervical HPV16 infection that either progressed to CIN3+ or cleared (not recorded which).

On this clone: The observed sequence ends 3 residues before the CDR3 terminus, with the missing tail filled in from the germline J gene. The rearrangement uses TRBV10-1 and TRBJ2-7; 10 bases agree with TRBD1. V lost 5 bases to trimming and J lost 5 bases; unmatched junction nucleotides: 9. The CDR3 totals 15 residues. In germline, CDR1 is WNHNN, CDR2 SYGVQD (reference sequence). The chain's CDR3 is CASSNPGQGFHEQYF. The DNA read from the CDR3 is TGCGCCAGCAGTAACCCGGGACAGGGGTTTCACGAG.

To note about this clone: Sequencing ends 3 residues short of the CDR3 end; the germline J gene provides the rest. The chain uses TRBV2 and TRBJ2-3, with TRBD2 identical over 8 bases. From germline, CDR1 is SNHLY and CDR2 FYNNEI. The CDR3 consists of 14 residues. The V gene end was trimmed by 7 bases and the J gene end by 2 bases; junction bases not matched to a gene: 5. Here the CDR3 reads CASKRGTNTDTQYF. The part of the CDR3 DNA that was read is TGTGCCAGCAAGCGGGGGACCAACACAGATACG. Complete variable domain (other parts from reference TRBV2 and TRBJ2-3): EPEVTQTPSHQVTQMGQEVILRCVPISNHLYFYWYRQILGQKVEFLVSFYNNEISEKSEIFDDQFSVERPDGSNFTLKIRSTKLEDSAMYFCASKRGTNTDTQYFGPGTRLTVL.

On this clone: Read sequence stops 3 residues before the CDR3 end, and the germline J gene provides the missing end. The chain joins TRBV20-1 to TRBJ1-1; no clear D. CDR1 and CDR2 (germline): DFQATT, SNEGSKA (reference sequence). The CDR3 contains 14 residues. Trimming left V 4 bases short and J 0 bases short, with 12 bases between. The CDR3 loop reads CSAMVAGLNTEAFF. The CDR3 bases that were read are TGCAGTGCTATGGTGGCGGGCTTGAACACTGAA.

Of note for this clone: The observed sequence ends 3 residues before the CDR3 terminus, with the missing tail filled in from the germline J gene. The chain uses TRBV24-1 and TRBJ2-1; 9 positions agree with TRBD1. The germline CDR1 and CDR2 sequences are KGHDR and SFDVKD. V was clipped by 4 bases and J by 4 bases; unmatched bases: 7. This CDR3 contains 16 residues. Partial CDR3 DNA: TGTGCCACCAGTGACGGCGGGACAGGGAGGTACAATGAG. This encodes CATSDGGTGRYNE. The full CDR3 reads CATSDGGTGRYNEQFF.

Notes on this clone: Distinct nucleotide sequences in the sample also encode this CDR3. The CDR3 loop is CASSFGSGRYGNTIYF. Partial CDR3 DNA: TGCGCCAGCAGCTTTGGTTCGGGGAGGTACGGAAACACC. The chain combines TRBV5-1 with TRBJ1-3; D unresolved. The read ends 3 residues shy of where the CDR3 ends; the end is completed using the germline J gene. Germline V CDR1 and CDR2: SGHRS, YFSETQ. V lost 2 bases and J 4 bases, leaving 16 bases between the germline ends. CDR3 size: 16 residues.

With respect to this clone: The CDR3 end lies 3 residues beyond the end of the read and is filled in from the germline J gene. The rearrangement uses TRBV5-4 and TRBJ2-3, with D possibly matching TRBD2 (6 bases). CDR3 length: 14 residues. From germline, CDR1 is SGHNT and CDR2 YYREEE (reference sequence). The sequenced part of the CDR3 DNA is TGTGCCAGCAGTTATCCGGACGGGGGAGAGACG. Its translation is CASSYPDGGET. The whole CDR3 sequence reads CASSYPDGGETQYF.

In the case of this clone: The sequenced fragment ends 3 residues before the CDR3 boundary, so the rest is inferred from the germline J gene. Other DNA sequences in the same sample also yield this CDR3. The chain combines TRBV6-1 with TRBJ1-3; possibly TRBD1 for D (5 bases). Looked up from germline, CDR1 is MNHNS and CDR2 is SASEGT. CDR3 length equals 15 residues. The V end was cut by 2 bases, the J end by 3 bases, with 11 bases between. The DNA read from the CDR3 is TGTGCCAGCAGTGAAAGCAGGGTCATTGGAAACACC. It yields the protein CASSESRVIGNT. The whole CDR3 reads CASSESRVIGNTIYF.

A note on this clone: One junction end disagrees with the germline gene, perhaps due to a read error. The sample holds other DNA sequences that translate to the same CDR3. CDR3 sequence: CASSLYRDYGYTF. Incomplete CDR3 DNA: TGTGCCAGTAGCTTATATAGGGACTATGGC. The chain links TRBV7-6 to TRBJ1-2; D is uncertain. The read comes to an end 3 residues before the CDR3 does, leaving the germline J gene to fill in the end. This CDR3 has 13 amino acids. From germline, CDR1 is SGHVS and CDR2 FNYEAQ.

On this clone: The read stops 3 residues short of the end of the CDR3; the missing end is completed from the germline J gene. The rearrangement uses TRBV27 and TRBJ1-2, with 7 bases aligning to TRBD1. CDR3 length equals 14 residues. The ends lost 5 bases at V and 3 bases at J; junction bases unmatched: 6. The germline V gene encodes CDR1 MNHEY and CDR2 SMNVEV (reference sequence). This CDR3 is CASSIRGQDYGYTF. CDR3 DNA (partial): TGTGCCAGCAGTATAAGGGGGCAGGACTATGGC.

Turning to this clone: The CDR3 end is not reached by the read, which stops 3 residues before it; the germline J gene fills it in. The chain combines TRBV19 with TRBJ1-1, with a weak D call TRBD1 (5 bases). CDR1 is LNHDA, CDR2 SQIVND, per germline (reference sequence). The CDR3 has 15 residues. CDR3 loop: CASSITFGGKETAFF. The DNA read from the CDR3 is TGTGCCAGTAGTATAACTTTCGGGGGGAAAGAGACA.

This CDR3 is CASSGRAGGETQYF. Incomplete CDR3 DNA: TGTGCCAGCAGTGGGCGAGCGGGAGGGGAGACG. This chain links TRBV2 with TRBJ2-3, with 10 positions matching TRBD2. The read stops 3 residues short of the end of the CDR3; the missing end is completed from the germline J gene. There are 14 residues in the CDR3. Germline lookup yields CDR1 SNHLY and CDR2 FYNNEI.

This CDR3 is CASSQQAGSSTDTQYF. The DNA read from the CDR3 is TGCGCCAGCAGCCAACAGGCTGGATCTAGCACAGATACG. The chain has TRBV4-1 and TRBJ2-3; no clear D gene. The read gets to within 3 residues of the CDR3 end, and the germline J gene fills in the rest. V gave up 2 bases and J gave up 0 bases, with 12 bases separating them. Germline-derived CDR1 and CDR2 are MGHRA and YSYEKL. There are 16 residues in the CDR3.

Notes on this clone: Read sequence stops 3 residues before the CDR3 end, and the germline J gene provides the missing end. The rearrangement uses TRBV29-1 and TRBJ1-1, with 8 bases aligning to TRBD1. J gave up 1 base and V 6 bases, and 10 bases lay outside the gene matches. CDR1 is SQVTM, CDR2 ANQGSEA, per germline. The CDR3 is 15 residues long. CDR3 loop: CSVDDMGQANTEAFF. Partial CDR3 DNA: TGCAGCGTCGACGACATGGGACAGGCGAACACTGAA.

As to this clone: Coverage ceases 3 residues before the CDR3 finishes, and the germline J gene fills in the end. The gene calls are TRBV30 and TRBJ2-3; no clear D. Looked up from germline, CDR1 is GTSNPN and CDR2 is SVGIG (reference sequence). The CDR3 covers 16 residues. Partial CDR3 DNA: TGTGCCTGGAGTGTAGGGTCCGGTTTGGGCAATCAGCCG. Protein sequence: CAWSVGSGLGNQP. Given in full, the CDR3 is CAWSVGSGLGNQPQYF.

About this clone: Read data end 3 residues before the CDR3 end; the end is taken from the germline J gene. The rearrangement links TRBV2 to TRBJ2-1; TRBD2 matches at 10 bases. V dropped 5 bases and J dropped 8; count of bases not matched to a gene: 3. The CDR3 covers 13 residues. In germline, CDR1 is SNHLY, CDR2 FYNNEI. The part of the CDR3 DNA that was read is TGTGCCAGCAGTCTAGCGGGAGAGGATGAG. Amino acids: CASSLAGEDE. The whole CDR3 sequence is CASSLAGEDEQFF.

With regard to this clone: The CDR3 extends 3 residues past the end of the read, so its final part is completed from the germline J gene. V is TRBV7-2 and J is TRBJ2-3; 12 nucleotides match TRBD2. J was trimmed by 4 bases and V by 6 bases; bases with no gene match: 5. Germline CDR1 reads SGHTA; CDR2 reads FQGNSA. The length of the CDR3 is 15 residues. The CDR3 bases that were read are TGTGCCAGCAGTCAGACTAGCGGGAGCGCAGATACG. Translated, it gives CASSQTSGSADT. The CDR3 as a whole reads CASSQTSGSADTQYF.

About this clone: The read finishes 3 residues shy of the CDR3 end, and the germline J gene is used to complete it. The gene calls are TRBV19 and TRBJ1-5, with 8 bases lining up with TRBD1. Germline V lookup: CDR1 LNHDA, CDR2 SQIVND (reference sequence). CDR3 length: 17 amino acids. With 5 bases clipped from V and 0 bases from J, the junction kept 9 bases outside the gene matches. Incomplete CDR3 DNA: TGTGCCAGTAGTCTCGAGGGGACAGGCTATAGCAATCAGCCC. It translates to CASSLEGTGYSNQP. The CDR3, in full, reads CASSLEGTGYSNQPQHF.

Remarks on this clone: The read comes to an end 3 residues before the CDR3 does, leaving the germline J gene to fill in the end. The J gene is TRBJ2-2, the V gene TRBV6-1; 9 positions match TRBD1. Germline V lookup: CDR1 MNHNS, CDR2 SASEGT. The CDR3 runs to 16 residues. The CDR3 here is CASSGTGTGKGEKLFF. CDR3 bases read: TGTGCCAGCAGTGGTACCGGGACAGGGAAGGGTGAAAAG.

Of note for this clone: The read ends 3 residues shy of where the CDR3 ends; the end is completed using the germline J gene. Within the sample, other DNA sequences also encode this same CDR3. This chain links TRBV2 with TRBJ2-1; a weak D match, TRBD2 (6 bases). The V end was cut by 1 base, the J end by 0 bases, with 13 bases between. The CDR3 length is 17 residues. CDR1 and CDR2 (germline): SNHLY, FYNNEI. The CDR3 reads CASSEGLISGSYNEQFF. The CDR3 bases that were read are TGTGCCAGCAGTGAAGGGTTGATTAGCGGCTCCTACAATGAG.

As to this clone: The read halts 3 residues ahead of the CDR3 end, with the missing end drawn from the germline J gene. The chain links TRBV30 to TRBJ2-4, with 7 nucleotides matching TRBD2. CDR3 length: 12 amino acids. The germline V gene encodes CDR1 GTSNPN and CDR2 SVGIG (reference sequence). The sequenced CDR3 bases are TGTGCCTGGAGTGTACGGTGGGGGGGT. This codes for CAWSVRWGG. The whole CDR3 sequence is CAWSVRWGGQYF.

The CDR3 spells CASSPGGATEQFF. Partial CDR3 DNA: TGTGCCAGCAGCCCCGGGGGGGCAACTGAG. V is TRBV7-8 and J is TRBJ2-1; 8 bases fit TRBD2. The CDR3 end is not reached by the read, which stops 3 residues before it; the germline J gene fills it in. The V segment lost 5 bases and the J segment 9 bases; nucleotides outside the gene matches: 6. Germline V gene lookup returns CDR1 SGHVS and CDR2 FQNEAQ. This CDR3 is built from 13 residues.

Worth noting for this clone: The sequence runs out 3 residues before the end of the CDR3; the remainder is reconstructed from the germline J gene. The chain recombines TRBV2 with TRBJ2-1; D possibly corresponds to TRBD1 (6 bases). CDR1 and CDR2 from the germline V gene are SNHLY and FYNNEI. Trimming removed 7 bases at V and 5 bases at J, with 21 bases between. The CDR3 consists of 16 residues. CDR3 DNA, as far as it was read: TGTGCCAGCAAAACCCGCTTAATTCGGACAGACAATGAG. This translates into CASKTRLIRTDNE. The entire CDR3 sequence reads CASKTRLIRTDNEQFF. Looking up the rest from reference TRBV2 and TRBJ2-1 gives the full variable domain: EPEVTQTPSHQVTQMGQEVILRCVPISNHLYFYWYRQILGQKVEFLVSFYNNEISEKSEIFDDQFSVERPDGSNFTLKIRSTKLEDSAMYFCASKTRLIRTDNEQFFGPGTRLTVL.

On this clone: Other nucleotide sequences from this sample produce the same CDR3. CDR3 DNA, as far as it was read: TGTGCCAGCAGCCTTCCAGGGGTCCACTATGGC. This translates into CASSLPGVHYG. The entire CDR3 protein reads CASSLPGVHYGYTF. This chain connects TRBV5-4 to TRBJ1-2, with TRBD1 as a possible D gene (6 bases). The read gets to within 3 residues of the CDR3 end, and the germline J gene fills in the rest. The CDR3 contains 14 residues. Trimming shortened V by 4 bases and J by 3 bases, and 13 bases separated the two germline ends. Germline V gene lookup returns CDR1 SGHNT and CDR2 YYREEE (reference sequence).

To note about this clone: Other DNA sequences in this sample translate to the same CDR3. The CDR3 loop is CASSIGQGRGKLFF. CDR3 DNA (partial): TGTGCCAGCAGCATTGGACAGGGGAGGGGAAAA. V usage is TRBV7-2 and J usage is TRBJ1-4, with 9 positions matching TRBD1. The read comes to an end 3 residues before the CDR3 does, leaving the germline J gene to fill in the end. With 5 bases clipped from V and 10 bases from J, the junction kept 8 bases outside the gene matches. Germline CDR1 reads SGHTA; CDR2 reads FQGNSA. The CDR3 spans 14 residues.

As regards this clone: The observed sequence ends 3 residues before the CDR3 terminus, with the missing tail filled in from the germline J gene. The gene calls are TRBV30 and TRBJ1-2; unclear D gene. The germline V gene has CDR1 GTSNPN and CDR2 SVGIG (reference sequence). The CDR3 covers 12 residues. The DNA read from the CDR3 is TGTGCCTGGAGTTCGCGGCGGGGAGGC. Translated, it gives CAWSSRRGG. The full CDR3 reads CAWSSRRGGYTF.

Notes on this clone: The missing CDR3 end, 3 residues past where the read stops, is filled in from the germline J gene. The chain joins TRBV12-5 to TRBJ2-3, with TRBD2 identical over 11 bases. The V gene end was trimmed by 3 bases and the J gene end by 0 bases; junction bases not matched to a gene: 17. In germline, CDR1 is LGHNT, CDR2 FRNRAP. The CDR3 is 21 amino acids. The sequenced part of the CDR3 DNA is TGTGCTAGTGGTTTTAGGGCCCTACTAGCGGGGGAGAATCCTAGCACAGATACG. Protein: CASGFRALLAGENPSTDT. In full, the CDR3 is CASGFRALLAGENPSTDTQYF.

Of note for this clone: The sequence runs out 3 residues before the end of the CDR3; the remainder is reconstructed from the germline J gene. The chain carries TRBV10-3 and TRBJ2-7, with 10 bases lining up with TRBD1. Trimming took 7 bases from V and 4 from J; bases not matched to a gene: 7. This CDR3 region has 14 residues. In germline, CDR1 is ENHRY, CDR2 SYGVKD. The sequenced CDR3 bases are TGTGCCATCACCGATAGGACAGGGGGTTACGAG. It specifies CAITDRTGGYE. Given in full, the CDR3 is CAITDRTGGYEQYF.

About this clone itself: The missing CDR3 end, 3 residues past where the read stops, is filled in from the germline J gene. V is TRBV19 and J is TRBJ2-3, with D perhaps matching TRBD2 (5 bases). The germline V gene encodes CDR1 LNHDA and CDR2 SQIVND (reference sequence). The CDR3 is 13 amino acids. The V gene lost 6 bases and the J gene lost 7 bases, with 14 bases spanning the gap. Here the CDR3 reads CASSGVPPYTQYF. CDR3 DNA, as far as it was read: TGTGCCAGTAGCGGGGTCCCCCCCTATACG.

A word on this clone: The missing CDR3 end, 3 residues past where the read stops, is filled in from the germline J gene. The chain recombines TRBV29-1 with TRBJ2-3; D possibly corresponds to TRBD1 (6 bases). The CDR3 extends over 13 amino acids. Per germline, CDR1 SQVTM and CDR2 ANQGSEA. The CDR3 DNA, read in part, is TGCAGCGTTGAGTCCAGGGGACAAGAGACG. Its translation is CSVESRGQET. The CDR3 in its entirety is CSVESRGQETQYF.